This section outlines one T cell receptor (beta chain) sequence together with its context. Its antigen remains unidentified. The ends were cut back, 6 bases at V and 5 bases at J, with 13 bases in the middle. CDR3 length equals 13 residues. Germline V gene data show CDR1 as MNHEY and CDR2 as SVGAGI. These data originate in a study of shared clonotypes between healthy human individuals. About the research overall: In total, the donors were a couple of women and three men aged 18 to 49. Study results and caveats: Between a handful of donors, naive CD4 clonotypes were shared at a level of about 5.3%. Researchers found naive subsets generally carried larger estimated richness than memory subsets.

Sequencing was at deep level. Data came from immunoSEQ multiplex PCR; TCRdb stores just in-frame clones and leaves some out. The data show approximately 980,000 clones, approximately 80% seen once. The chain employs TRBV6-5 and TRBJ1-1, with a possible D match to TRBD1 (6 bases). The receptor was derived from a man aged 18-30 years in good health. The specimen was memory CD4+ T cells sorted from blood. Documented subset: CD45RA-negative fraction. CDR3 DNA: TGTGCCAGCAGCCACTACAGGGAGACTGAAGCTTTCTTT. Translated, it gives CASSHYRETEAFF.